This T cell receptor beta chain stems from a study of regulatory T cells in long-lasting Graves disease. The V end lost 4 bases, the J end lost 9 bases, and 12 bases lay between the germline ends. CDR3 length equals 12 residues. Per the germline V gene, CDR1 is LNHDA and CDR2 is SQIVND (reference sequence). This sample's time point: persistent/refractory GD, antithyroid drugs over 5 years with positive TRAb. PBMCs provided the RNA from which the TCR library was made. In regard to this clonotype: Antigen unknown.

Both iRepertoire HTBI primers and Arm-PCR of CDR3 regions were used to build the TCR beta libraries. TCRdb used MiXCR to reprocess the multiplex PCR reads, holding one entry per CDR3 protein. The sample consists of fewer than 450,000 distinct CDR3 sequences, 20% to 30% of them appearing once. Study-wide results and limits: TRBV28, TRBJ1-2 and TRBJ2-5 emerged as the favored segments in persistent disease.

The genes are TRBV19 and TRBJ1-2, with D unresolved. Here the sequenced sample was peripheral blood mononuclear cells (PBMCs), taken when the disease was refractory, from a patient treated with antithyroid drugs. This clonotype originated in a female donor with Graves disease. The CDR3 DNA is TGTGCCAGTAGTACACCGGGCCCTCGCTACACCTTC. Protein product: CASSTPGPRYTF.